This T cell receptor beta chain appears in the sequencing data of a study of T cell responses to AZD1222 COVID-19 vaccine. The repertoire was sequenced with immunoSEQ multiplex PCR; TCRdb's copy has only in-frame clones and lacks some. The sample includes roughly 120,000 clones, roughly 87% of them seen just once. To note about this clone: What it binds is unknown.

This CDR3 spans 15 amino acids. V lost 4 bases to trimming and J lost 3 bases; unmatched junction nucleotides: 0. Looked up from germline, CDR1 is LNHDA and CDR2 is SQIVND (reference sequence). Regarding the study as a whole: Repertoire samples came only from after the peak T cell response.

This receptor was taken from an adult in good health. Specimen: peripheral blood, collected on day 0 of AZD1222 vaccination. The chain uses TRBV19 and TRBJ2-1; 13 bases are shared with TRBD2. The CDR3 sequence is CASSRTSGSYNEQFF. The CDR3 DNA reads TGTGCCAGTAGTAGGACTAGCGGGAGCTACAATGAGCAGTTCTTC.